This is a list of T cell receptor beta chains from one sample in a study of blood T cell repertoires in COVID-19. Produced via immunoSEQ multiplex PCR; TCRdb's table is partial and in-frame only. The sample records 120,000 or so clones, 85% to 90% being singletons. Sequenced: peripheral blood. These receptors were taken from a man aged 65-85 years with active or convalescent COVID-19. CDR3s include the opening cysteine and the closing phenylalanine or tryptophan. The order of the fields is V gene, J gene, CDR3 protein.

>TRBV3-1/TRBV3-2|TRBJ2-3
CASSQDMLAGVTDTQYF
>TRBV3-1/TRBV3-2|TRBJ2-7
CASSRQLQQYF
>TRBV7-8|TRBJ2-5
CASSLFRDREQETQYF
>TRBV11-1|TRBJ1-1
CASSLVRVTEAFF
>TRBV7-3|TRBJ2-7
CASSLADSVEQYF
>TRBV2|TRBJ1-6
CASSEARDYSPLHF
>TRBV3-1/TRBV3-2|TRBJ1-1
CASSLGQLNTEAFF
>TRBV27|TRBJ2-1
CASSLGGAYNEQFF
>TRBV2|TRBJ1-6
CASRVQGGNSPLHF
>TRBV4-1|TRBJ1-5
CASSQADRVFQPQHF
>TRBV27|TRBJ1-6
CASSLSNSPNSPLHF
>TRBV25-1|TRBJ2-2
CASSGTGGKTGELFF
>TRBV7-8|TRBJ1-5
CASSLASRDSNQPQHF
>TRBV9|TRBJ2-2
CASSAREGHTGELFF
>TRBV5-5|TRBJ1-1
CASSLVDRVANTEAFF
>TRBV10-3|TRBJ2-5
CAIRPGQGGETQYF
>TRBV2|TRBJ2-1
CASSGTSGPLEQFF